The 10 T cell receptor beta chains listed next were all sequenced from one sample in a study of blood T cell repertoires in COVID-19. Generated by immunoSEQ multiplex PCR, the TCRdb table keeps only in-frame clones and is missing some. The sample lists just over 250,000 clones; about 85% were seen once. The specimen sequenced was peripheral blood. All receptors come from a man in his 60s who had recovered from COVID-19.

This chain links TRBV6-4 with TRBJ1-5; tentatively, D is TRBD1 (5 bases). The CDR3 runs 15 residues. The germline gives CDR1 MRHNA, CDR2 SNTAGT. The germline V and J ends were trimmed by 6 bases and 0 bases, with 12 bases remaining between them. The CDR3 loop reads CASSLGVYSNQPQHF. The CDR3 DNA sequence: TGTGCCAGCAGCTTAGGGGTGTATAGCAATCAGCCCCAGCATTTT.

The CDR3 DNA is TGTGCCAGCTCCCGTAGCGAGGCAGATACGCAGTATTTT. It specifies CASSRSEADTQYF. The J gene is TRBJ2-3, the V gene TRBV18; a weak D match, TRBD2 (5 bases). V was clipped by 6 bases and J by 4 bases, with 11 bases between them. Per the germline V gene, CDR1 is KGHSH and CDR2 is LQKENI. The CDR3 covers 13 residues.

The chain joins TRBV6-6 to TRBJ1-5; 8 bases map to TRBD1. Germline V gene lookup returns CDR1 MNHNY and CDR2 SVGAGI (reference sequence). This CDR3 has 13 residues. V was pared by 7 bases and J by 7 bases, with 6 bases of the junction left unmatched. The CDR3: CASMQGAGQPQHF. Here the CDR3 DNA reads TGTGCCAGCATGCAGGGGGCTGGACAGCCCCAGCATTTT.

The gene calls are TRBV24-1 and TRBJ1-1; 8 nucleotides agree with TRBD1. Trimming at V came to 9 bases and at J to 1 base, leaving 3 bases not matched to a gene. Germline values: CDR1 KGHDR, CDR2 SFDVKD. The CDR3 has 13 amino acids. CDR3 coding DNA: TGTGCCACCGGGACAGGACCGAACACTGAAGCTTTCTTT. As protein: CATGTGPNTEAFF.

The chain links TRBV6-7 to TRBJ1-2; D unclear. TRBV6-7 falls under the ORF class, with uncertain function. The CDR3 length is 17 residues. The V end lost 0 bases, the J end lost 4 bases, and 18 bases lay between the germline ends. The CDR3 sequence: CASSYSSIHISFYGYTF. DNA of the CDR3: TGTGCCAGCAGTTACTCGAGTATCCATATCTCATTCTATGGCTACACCTTC.

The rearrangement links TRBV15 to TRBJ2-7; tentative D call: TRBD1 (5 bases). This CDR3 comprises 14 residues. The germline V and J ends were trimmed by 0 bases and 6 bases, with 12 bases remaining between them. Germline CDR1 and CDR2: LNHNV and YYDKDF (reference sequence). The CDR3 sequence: CATSRDRVLVEQYF. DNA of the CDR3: TGTGCCACCAGCAGAGACAGGGTCCTTGTCGAGCAGTACTTC.

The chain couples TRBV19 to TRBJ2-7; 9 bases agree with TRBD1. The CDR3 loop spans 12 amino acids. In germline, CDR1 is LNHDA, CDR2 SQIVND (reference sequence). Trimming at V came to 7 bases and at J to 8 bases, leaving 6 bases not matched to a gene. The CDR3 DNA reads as TGTGCCAGTATCGGGACAGGGTGGAAGCAGTACTTC. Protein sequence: CASIGTGWKQYF.

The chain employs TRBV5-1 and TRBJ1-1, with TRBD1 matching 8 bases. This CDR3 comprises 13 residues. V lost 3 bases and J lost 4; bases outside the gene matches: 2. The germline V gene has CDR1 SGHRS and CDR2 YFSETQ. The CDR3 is CASSSTGATEAFF. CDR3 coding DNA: TGCGCCAGCAGCTCGACAGGGGCCACTGAAGCTTTCTTT.

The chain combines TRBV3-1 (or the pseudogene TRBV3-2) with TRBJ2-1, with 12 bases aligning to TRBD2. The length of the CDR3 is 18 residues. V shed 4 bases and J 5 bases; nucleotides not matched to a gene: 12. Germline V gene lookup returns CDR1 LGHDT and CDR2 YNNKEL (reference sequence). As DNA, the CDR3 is TGTGCCAGCAGCCGAGACCTAGCGGGGGGGGTAATCGACAATGAGCAGTTCTTC. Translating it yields CASSRDLAGGVIDNEQFF.

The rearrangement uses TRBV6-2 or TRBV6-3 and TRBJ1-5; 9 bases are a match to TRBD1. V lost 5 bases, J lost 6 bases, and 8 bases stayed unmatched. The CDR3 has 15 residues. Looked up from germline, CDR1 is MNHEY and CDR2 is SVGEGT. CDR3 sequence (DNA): TGTGCCAGCAGTCACTTAGGGACAGGGCGTCAGCCCCAGCATTTT. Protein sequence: CASSHLGTGRQPQHF.